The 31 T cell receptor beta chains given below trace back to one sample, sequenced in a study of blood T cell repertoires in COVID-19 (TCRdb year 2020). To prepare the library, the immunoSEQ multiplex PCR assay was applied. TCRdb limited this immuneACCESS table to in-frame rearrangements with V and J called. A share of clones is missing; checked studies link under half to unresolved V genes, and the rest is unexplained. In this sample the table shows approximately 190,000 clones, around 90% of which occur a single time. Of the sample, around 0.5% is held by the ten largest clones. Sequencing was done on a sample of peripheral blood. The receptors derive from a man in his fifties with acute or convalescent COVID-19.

This chain's CDR3 is CASTVRGYEQYV. The CDR3 nucleotides read TGTGCCAGCACGGTCAGAGGCTACGAGCAGTACGTC. V is TRBV6-5 and J is TRBJ2-7; D remains unclear. The CDR3 contains 12 residues. CDR1 is MNHEY, CDR2 SVGAGI, per germline. V was trimmed by 7 bases and J by 3 bases, leaving 10 bases between them.

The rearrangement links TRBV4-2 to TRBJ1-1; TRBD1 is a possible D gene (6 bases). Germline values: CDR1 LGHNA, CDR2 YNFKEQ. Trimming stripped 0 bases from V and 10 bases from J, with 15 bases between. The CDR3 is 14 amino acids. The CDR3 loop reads CASSQEGYGTTAFF. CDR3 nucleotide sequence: TGTGCCAGCAGCCAAGAGGGGTACGGGACAACAGCTTTCTTT.

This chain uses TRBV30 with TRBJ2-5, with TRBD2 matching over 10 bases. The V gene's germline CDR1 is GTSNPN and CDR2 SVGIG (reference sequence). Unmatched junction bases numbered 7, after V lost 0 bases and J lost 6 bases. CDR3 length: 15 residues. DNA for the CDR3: TGTGCCTGGAGTGTAGCGTCTAGCGGGGGCAAGACCCAGTACTTC. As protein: CAWSVASSGGKTQYF. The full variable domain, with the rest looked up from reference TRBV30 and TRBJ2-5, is SQTIHQWPATLVQPVGSPLSLECTVEGTSNPNLYWYRQAAGRGLQLLFYSVGIGQISSEVPQNLSASRPQDRQFILSSKKLLLSDSGFYLCAWSVASSGGKTQYFGPGTRLLVL.

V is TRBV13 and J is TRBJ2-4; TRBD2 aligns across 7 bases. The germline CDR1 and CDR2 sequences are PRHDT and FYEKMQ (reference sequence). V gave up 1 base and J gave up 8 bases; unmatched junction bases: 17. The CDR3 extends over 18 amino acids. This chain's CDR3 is CASSLAGDKKREGDIQYF. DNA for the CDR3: TGTGCCAGCAGCTTAGCAGGAGACAAGAAGAGGGAGGGAGACATTCAGTACTTC.

In nucleotides, the CDR3 is TGTGCCAGCAGCGTATCCGGGACAGCCAATGAGCAGTTCTTC. It encodes CASSVSGTANEQFF. The rearrangement links TRBV7-2 to TRBJ2-1, with 7 bases that match TRBD1. J lost 6 bases, V lost 5 bases, and 7 bases had no gene match. CDR1 and CDR2 from the germline V gene are SGHTA and FQGNSA. This CDR3 has 14 residues.

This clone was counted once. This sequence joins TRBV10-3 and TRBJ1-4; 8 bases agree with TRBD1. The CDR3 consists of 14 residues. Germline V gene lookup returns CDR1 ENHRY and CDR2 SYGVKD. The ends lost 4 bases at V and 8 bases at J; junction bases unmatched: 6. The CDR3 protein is CAISGQGAGEKLFF. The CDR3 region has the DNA TGTGCCATCAGTGGCCAGGGGGCCGGGGAAAAACTGTTTTTT.

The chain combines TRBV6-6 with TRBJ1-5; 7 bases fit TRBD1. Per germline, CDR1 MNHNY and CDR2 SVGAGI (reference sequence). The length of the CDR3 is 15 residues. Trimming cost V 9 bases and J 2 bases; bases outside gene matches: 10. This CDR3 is CASKDRAAGNQPQHF. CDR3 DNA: TGTGCCAGTAAAGACAGGGCGGCCGGCAATCAGCCCCAGCATTTT.

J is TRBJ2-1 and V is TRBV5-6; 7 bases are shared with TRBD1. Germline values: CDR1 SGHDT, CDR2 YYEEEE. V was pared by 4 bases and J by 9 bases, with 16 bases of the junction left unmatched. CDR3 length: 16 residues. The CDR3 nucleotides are TGTGCCAGCAGCCCTGATCTCGGGACAGCGGTAATTGAGCAGTTCTTC. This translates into CASSPDLGTAVIEQFF.

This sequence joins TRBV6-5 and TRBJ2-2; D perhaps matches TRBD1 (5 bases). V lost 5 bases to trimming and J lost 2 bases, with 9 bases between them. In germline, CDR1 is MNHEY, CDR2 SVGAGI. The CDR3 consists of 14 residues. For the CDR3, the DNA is TGTGCCAGCAGTCCCGGACACAACACCGGGGAGCTGTTTTTT. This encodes CASSPGHNTGELFF.

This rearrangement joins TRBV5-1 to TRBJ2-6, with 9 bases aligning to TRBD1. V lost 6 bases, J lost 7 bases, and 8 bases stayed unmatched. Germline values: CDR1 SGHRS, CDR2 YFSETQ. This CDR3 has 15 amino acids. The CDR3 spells CASTRRQGVANVLTF. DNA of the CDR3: TGCGCCAGCACCCGAAGACAGGGGGTCGCCAACGTCCTGACTTTC.

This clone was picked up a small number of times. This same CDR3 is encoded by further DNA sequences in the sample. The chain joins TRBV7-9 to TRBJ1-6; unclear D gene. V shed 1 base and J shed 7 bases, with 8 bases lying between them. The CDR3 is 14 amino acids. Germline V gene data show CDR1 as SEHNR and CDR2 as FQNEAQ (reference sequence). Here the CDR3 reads CASSLGQTNSPLHF. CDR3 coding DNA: TGTGCCAGCAGCTTAGGACAAACGAATTCACCCCTCCACTTT.

In DNA, the CDR3 is TGTGCCAGCTACCCAAGGGACAGTCCCTACGAGCAGTACTTC. Its translation is CASYPRDSPYEQYF. The rearrangement joins TRBV28 to TRBJ2-7, with 7 bases fitting TRBD1. The length of the CDR3 is 14 residues. V lost 8 bases to trimming and J lost 2 bases; unmatched junction nucleotides: 9. Germline assignment: CDR1 MDHEN and CDR2 SYDVKM. Using reference TRBV28 and TRBJ2-7 for the parts outside the CDR3, the full variable domain is DVKVTQSSRYLVKRTGEKVFLECVQDMDHENMFWYRQDPGLGLRLIYFSYDVKMKEKGDIPEGYSVSREKKERFSLILESASTNQTSMYLCASYPRDSPYEQYFGPGTRLTVT.

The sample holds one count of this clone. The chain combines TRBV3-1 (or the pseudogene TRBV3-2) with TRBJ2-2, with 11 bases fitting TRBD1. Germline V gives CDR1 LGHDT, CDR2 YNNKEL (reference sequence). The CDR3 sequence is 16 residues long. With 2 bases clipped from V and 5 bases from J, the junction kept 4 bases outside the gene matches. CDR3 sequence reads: CASSQIGTGGTGELFF. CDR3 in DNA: TGTGCCAGCAGCCAAATAGGGACAGGGGGGACCGGGGAGCTGTTTTTT.

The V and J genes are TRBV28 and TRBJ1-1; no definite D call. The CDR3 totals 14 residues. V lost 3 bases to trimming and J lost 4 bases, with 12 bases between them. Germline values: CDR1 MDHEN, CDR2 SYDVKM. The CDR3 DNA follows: TGTGCCAGCAGTTTTCTAGAGGGTACCACTGAAGCTTTCTTT. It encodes CASSFLEGTTEAFF.

The CDR3 DNA reads as TGTGCCAGCAGCTTGGGTTATAGCAATCAGCCCCAGCATTTT. Its protein is CASSLGYSNQPQHF. The chain has TRBV5-5 and TRBJ1-5; D unresolved. The length of the CDR3 is 14 residues. V lost 0 bases and J 0 bases, leaving 4 bases between the germline ends. Germline V lookup: CDR1 SGHKS, CDR2 YYEKEE (reference sequence).

DNA for the CDR3: TGTGCCAGCAGCCTAACCCCCGGCGGGACAGGATCTGGCTACACCTTC. This codes for CASSLTPGGTGSGYTF. The V gene is TRBV7-2, the J gene TRBJ1-2; 8 bases agree with TRBD1. The length of the CDR3 is 16 residues. The V gene end was trimmed by 5 bases and the J gene end by 7 bases; junction bases not matched to a gene: 15. Germline CDR1 and CDR2: SGHTA and FQGNSA.

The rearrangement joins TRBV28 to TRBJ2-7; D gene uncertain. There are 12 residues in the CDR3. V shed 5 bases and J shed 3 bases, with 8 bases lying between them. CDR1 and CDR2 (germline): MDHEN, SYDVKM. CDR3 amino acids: CASSILFYEQYF. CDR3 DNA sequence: TGTGCCAGCAGTATACTATTCTACGAGCAGTACTTC.

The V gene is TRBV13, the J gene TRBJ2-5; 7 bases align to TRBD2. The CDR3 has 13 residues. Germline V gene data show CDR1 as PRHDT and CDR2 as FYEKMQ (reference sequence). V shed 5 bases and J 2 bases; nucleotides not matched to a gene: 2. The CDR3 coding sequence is TGTGCCAGCAGCCGGGACTATCAAGAGACCCAGTACTTC. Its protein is CASSRDYQETQYF.

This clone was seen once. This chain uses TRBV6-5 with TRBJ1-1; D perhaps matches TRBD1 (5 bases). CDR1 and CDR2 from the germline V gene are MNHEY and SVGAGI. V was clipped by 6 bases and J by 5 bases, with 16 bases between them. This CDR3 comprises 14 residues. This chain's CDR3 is CASRGGGLVTEAFF. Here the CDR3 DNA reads TGTGCCAGCAGGGGCGGGGGTCTGGTAACTGAAGCTTTCTTT.

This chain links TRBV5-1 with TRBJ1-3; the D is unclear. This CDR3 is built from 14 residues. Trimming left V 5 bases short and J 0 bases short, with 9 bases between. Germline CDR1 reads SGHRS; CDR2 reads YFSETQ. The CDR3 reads CASREGASGNTIYF. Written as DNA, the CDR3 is TGCGCCAGCAGGGAGGGAGCCTCTGGAAACACCATATATTTT.

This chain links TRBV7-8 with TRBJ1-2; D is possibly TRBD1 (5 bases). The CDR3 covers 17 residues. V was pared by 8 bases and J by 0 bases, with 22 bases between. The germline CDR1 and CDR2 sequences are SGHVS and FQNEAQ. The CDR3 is CASSLRSGGNSNYGYTF. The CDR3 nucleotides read TGTGCCAGCTCCCTTAGATCGGGGGGGAATTCTAACTATGGCTACACCTTC.

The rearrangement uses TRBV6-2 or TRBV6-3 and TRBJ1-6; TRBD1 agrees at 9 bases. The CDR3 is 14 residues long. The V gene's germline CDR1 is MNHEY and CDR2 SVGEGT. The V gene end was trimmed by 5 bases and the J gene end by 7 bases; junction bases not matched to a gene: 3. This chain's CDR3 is CASSTGGENSPLHF. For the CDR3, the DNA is TGTGCCAGCAGTACAGGGGGCGAGAATTCACCCCTCCACTTT.

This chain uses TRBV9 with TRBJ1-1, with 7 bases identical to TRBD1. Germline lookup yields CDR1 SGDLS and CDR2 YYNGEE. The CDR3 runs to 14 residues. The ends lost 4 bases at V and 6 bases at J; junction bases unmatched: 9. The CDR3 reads CASSPTTGFSEAFF. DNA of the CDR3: TGTGCCAGCAGCCCGACGACAGGGTTTTCTGAAGCTTTCTTT.

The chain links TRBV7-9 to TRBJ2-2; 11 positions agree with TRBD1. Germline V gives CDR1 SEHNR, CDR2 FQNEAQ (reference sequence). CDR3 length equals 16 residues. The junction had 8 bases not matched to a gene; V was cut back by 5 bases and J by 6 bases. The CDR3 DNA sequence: TGTGCCAGCAGCCCCATGGGGACAGGGGGGGCCGGGGAGCTGTTTTTT. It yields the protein CASSPMGTGGAGELFF. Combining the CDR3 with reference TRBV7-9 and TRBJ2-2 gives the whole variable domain DTGVSQNPRHKITKRGQNVTFRCDPISEHNRLYWYRQTLGQGPEFLTYFQNEAQLEKSRLLSDRFSAERPKGSFSTLEIQRTEQGDSAMYLCASSPMGTGGAGELFFGEGSRLTVL.

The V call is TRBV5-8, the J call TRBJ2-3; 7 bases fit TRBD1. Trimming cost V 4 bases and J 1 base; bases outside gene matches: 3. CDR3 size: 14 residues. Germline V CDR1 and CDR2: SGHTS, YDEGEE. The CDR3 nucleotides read TGTGCCAGCAGCACCGGACAGGGCACAGATACGCAGTATTTT. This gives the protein CASSTGQGTDTQYF. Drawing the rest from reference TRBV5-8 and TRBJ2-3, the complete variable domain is EAGVTQSPTHLIKTRGQQATLRCSPISGHTSVYWYQQALGLGLQFLLWYDEGEERNRGNFPPRFSGRQFPNYSSELNVNALELEDSALYLCASSTGQGTDTQYFGPGTRLTVL.

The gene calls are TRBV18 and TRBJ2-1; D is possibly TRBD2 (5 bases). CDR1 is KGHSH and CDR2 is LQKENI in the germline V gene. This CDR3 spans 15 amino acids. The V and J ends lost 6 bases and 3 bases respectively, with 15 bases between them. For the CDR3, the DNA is TGTGCCAGCTCCGAAGCGGACTCGCGCTACAATGAGCAGTTCTTC. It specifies CASSEADSRYNEQFF.

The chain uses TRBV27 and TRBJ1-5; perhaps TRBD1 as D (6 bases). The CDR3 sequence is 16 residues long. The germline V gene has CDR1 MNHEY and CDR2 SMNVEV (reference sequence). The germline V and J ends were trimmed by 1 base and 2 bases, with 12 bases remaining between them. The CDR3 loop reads CASSLWGRQGNQPQHF. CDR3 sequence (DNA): TGTGCCAGCAGTTTATGGGGAAGACAGGGCAATCAGCCCCAGCATTTT.

DNA for the CDR3: TGTGCCAGCAGCTTAAAGGTTGGAGGGGCCGGGGAGCTGTTTTTT. Translated, it gives CASSLKVGGAGELFF. The chain uses TRBV7-2 and TRBJ2-2; perhaps TRBD2 as D (6 bases). Looked up from germline, CDR1 is SGHTA and CDR2 is FQGNSA. The CDR3 has 15 amino acids. V was cut by 2 bases and J by 6 bases, with 13 bases left in between.

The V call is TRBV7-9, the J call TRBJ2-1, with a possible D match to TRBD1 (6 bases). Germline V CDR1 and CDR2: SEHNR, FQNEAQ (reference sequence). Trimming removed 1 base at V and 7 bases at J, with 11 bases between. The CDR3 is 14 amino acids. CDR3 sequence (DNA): TGTGCCAGCAGCTTAGTAACAGGGTGGAATGAGCAGTTCTTC. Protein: CASSLVTGWNEQFF.

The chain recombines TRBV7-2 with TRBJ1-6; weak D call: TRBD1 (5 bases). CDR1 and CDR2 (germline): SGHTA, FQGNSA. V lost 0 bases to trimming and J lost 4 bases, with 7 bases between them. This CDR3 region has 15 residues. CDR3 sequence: CASSLAGGYNSPLHF. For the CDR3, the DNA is TGTGCCAGCAGCTTAGCGGGGGGGTATAATTCACCCCTCCACTTT. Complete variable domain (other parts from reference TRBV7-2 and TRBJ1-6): GAGVSQSPSNKVTEKGKDVELRCDPISGHTALYWYRQSLGQGLEFLIYFQGNSAPDKSGLPSDRFSAERTGGSVSTLTIQRTQQEDSAVYLCASSLAGGYNSPLHFGNGTRLTVT.

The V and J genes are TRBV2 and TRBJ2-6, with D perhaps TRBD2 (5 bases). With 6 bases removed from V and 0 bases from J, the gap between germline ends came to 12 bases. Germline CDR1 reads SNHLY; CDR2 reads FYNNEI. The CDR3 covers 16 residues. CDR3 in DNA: TGTGCCAGCAGCTCCGGACTTGGCTCTGGGGCCAACGTCCTGACTTTC. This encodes CASSSGLGSGANVLTF.